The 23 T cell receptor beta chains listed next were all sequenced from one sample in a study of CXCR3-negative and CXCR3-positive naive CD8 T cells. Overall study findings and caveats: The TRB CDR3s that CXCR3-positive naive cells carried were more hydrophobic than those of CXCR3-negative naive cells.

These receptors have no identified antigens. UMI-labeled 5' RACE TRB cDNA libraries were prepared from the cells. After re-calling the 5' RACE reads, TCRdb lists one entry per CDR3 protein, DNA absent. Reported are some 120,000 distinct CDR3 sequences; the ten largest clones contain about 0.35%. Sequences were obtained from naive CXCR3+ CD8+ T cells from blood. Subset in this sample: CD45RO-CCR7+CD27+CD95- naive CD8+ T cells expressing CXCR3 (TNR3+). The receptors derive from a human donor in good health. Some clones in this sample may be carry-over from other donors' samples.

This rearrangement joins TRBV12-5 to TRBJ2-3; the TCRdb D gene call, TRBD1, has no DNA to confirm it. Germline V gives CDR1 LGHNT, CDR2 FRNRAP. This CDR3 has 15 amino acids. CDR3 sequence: CASGLTGQGSDTQYF.

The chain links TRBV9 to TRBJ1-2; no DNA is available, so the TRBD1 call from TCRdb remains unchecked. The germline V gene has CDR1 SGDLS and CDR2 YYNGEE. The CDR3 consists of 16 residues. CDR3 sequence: CASSVGPGGLRYGYTF.

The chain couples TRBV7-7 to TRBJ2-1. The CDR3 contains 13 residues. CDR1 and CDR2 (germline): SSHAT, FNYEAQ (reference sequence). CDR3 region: CASSRGIYNEQFF.

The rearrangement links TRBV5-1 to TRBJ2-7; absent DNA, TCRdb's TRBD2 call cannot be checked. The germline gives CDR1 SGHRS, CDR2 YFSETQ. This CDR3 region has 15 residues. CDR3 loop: CASSLWTSGSHEQYF. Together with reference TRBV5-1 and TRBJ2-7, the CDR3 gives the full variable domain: KAGVTQTPRYLIKTRGQQVTLSCSPISGHRSVSWYQQTPGQGLQFLFEYFSETQRNKGNFPGRFSGRQFSNSRSEMNVSTLELGDSALYLCASSLWTSGSHEQYFGPGTRLTVT.

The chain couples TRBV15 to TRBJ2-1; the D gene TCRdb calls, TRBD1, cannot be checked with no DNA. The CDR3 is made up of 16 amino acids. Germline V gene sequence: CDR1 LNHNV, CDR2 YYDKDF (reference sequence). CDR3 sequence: CATSGDGRPVYNEQFF. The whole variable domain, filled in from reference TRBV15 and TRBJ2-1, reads DAMVIQNPRYQVTQFGKPVTLSCSQTLNHNVMYWYQQKSSQAPKLLFHYYDKDFNNEADTPDNFQSRRPNTSFCFLDIRSPGLGDTAMYLCATSGDGRPVYNEQFFGPGTRLTVL.

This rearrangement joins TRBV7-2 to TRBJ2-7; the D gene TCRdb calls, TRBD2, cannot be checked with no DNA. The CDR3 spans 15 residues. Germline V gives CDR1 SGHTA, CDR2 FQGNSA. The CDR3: CASSLALGGGYEQYF.

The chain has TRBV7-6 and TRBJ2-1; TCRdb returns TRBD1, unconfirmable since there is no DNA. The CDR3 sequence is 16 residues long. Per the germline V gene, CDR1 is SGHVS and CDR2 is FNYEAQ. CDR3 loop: CASSLPGAAPGNEQFF. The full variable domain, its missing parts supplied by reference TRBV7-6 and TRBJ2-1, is GAGVSQSPRYKVTKRGQDVALRCDPISGHVSLYWYRQALGQGPEFLTYFNYEAQQDKSGLPNDRFSAERPEGSISTLTIQRTEQRDSAMYRCASSLPGAAPGNEQFFGPGTRLTVL.

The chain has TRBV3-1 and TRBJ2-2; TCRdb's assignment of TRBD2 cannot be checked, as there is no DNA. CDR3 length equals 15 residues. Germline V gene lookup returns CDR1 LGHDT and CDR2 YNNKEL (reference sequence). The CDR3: CASSPTGLNTGELFF.

The CDR3 loop reads CASSVGSGYNEQFF. This rearrangement joins TRBV9 to TRBJ2-1. The length of the CDR3 is 14 residues. In germline, CDR1 is SGDLS, CDR2 YYNGEE.

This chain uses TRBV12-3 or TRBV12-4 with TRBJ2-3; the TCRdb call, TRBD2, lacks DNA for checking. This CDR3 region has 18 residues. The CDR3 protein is CASSSALSSGASTDTQYF.

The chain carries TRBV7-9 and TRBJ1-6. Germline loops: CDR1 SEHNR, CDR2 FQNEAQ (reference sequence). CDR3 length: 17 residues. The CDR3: CASSLGSLSSYNSPLHF.

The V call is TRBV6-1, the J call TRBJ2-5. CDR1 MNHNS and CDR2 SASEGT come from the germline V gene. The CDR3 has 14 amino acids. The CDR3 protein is CASSDPGMQETQYF.

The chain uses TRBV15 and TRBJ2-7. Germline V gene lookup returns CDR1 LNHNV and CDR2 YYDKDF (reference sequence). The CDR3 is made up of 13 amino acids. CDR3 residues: CATSRAGSYEQYF.

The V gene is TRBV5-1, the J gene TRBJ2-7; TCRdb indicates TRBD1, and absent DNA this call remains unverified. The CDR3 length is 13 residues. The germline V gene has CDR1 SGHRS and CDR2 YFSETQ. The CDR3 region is CASIPGQGYEQYF.

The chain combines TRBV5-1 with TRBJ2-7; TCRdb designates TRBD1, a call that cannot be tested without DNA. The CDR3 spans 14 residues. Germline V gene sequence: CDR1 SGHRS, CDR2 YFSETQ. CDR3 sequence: CASSWGQGTYEQYF.

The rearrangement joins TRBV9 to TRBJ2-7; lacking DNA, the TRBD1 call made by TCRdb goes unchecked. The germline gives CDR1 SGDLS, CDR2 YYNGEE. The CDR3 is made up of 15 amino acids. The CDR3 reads CASSASGGAVTEQYF. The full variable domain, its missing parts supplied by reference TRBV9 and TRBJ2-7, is DSGVTQTPKHLITATGQRVTLRCSPRSGDLSVYWYQQSLDQGLQFLIQYYNGEERAKGNILERFSAQQFPDLHSELNLSSLELGDSALYFCASSASGGAVTEQYFGPGTRLTVT.

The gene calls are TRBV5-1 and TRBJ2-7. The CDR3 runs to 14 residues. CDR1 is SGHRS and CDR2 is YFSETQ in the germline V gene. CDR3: CASSLRLGFYEQYF.

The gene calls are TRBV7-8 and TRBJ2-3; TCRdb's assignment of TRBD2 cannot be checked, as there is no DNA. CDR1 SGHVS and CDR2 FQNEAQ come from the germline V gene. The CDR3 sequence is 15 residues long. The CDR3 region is CASSWTASLSDTQYF.

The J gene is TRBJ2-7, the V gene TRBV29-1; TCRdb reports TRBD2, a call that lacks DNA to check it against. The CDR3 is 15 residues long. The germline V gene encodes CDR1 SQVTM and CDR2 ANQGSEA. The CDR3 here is CSVTLAGGASYEQYF.

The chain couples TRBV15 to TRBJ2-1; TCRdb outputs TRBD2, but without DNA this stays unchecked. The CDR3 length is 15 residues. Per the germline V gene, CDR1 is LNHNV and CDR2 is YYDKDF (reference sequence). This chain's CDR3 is CATSTSDSSYNEQFF.

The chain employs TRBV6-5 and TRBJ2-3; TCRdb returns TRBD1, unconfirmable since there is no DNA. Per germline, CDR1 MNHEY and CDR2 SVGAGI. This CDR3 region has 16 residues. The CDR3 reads CASGDSGTGDPDTQYF.

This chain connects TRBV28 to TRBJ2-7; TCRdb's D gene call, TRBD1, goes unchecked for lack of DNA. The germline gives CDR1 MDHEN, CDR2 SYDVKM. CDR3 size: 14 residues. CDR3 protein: CASRPTGSSYEQYF. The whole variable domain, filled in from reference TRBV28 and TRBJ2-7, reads DVKVTQSSRYLVKRTGEKVFLECVQDMDHENMFWYRQDPGLGLRLIYFSYDVKMKEKGDIPEGYSVSREKKERFSLILESASTNQTSMYLCASRPTGSSYEQYFGPGTRLTVT.

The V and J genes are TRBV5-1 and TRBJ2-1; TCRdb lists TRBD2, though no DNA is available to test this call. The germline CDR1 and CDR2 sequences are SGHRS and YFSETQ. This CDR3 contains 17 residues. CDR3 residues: CASSLGLATFSYNEQFF.